This T cell receptor beta chain was profiled in a study of T cell repertoires in cytomegalovirus infection. Background on the study: Through public TCR beta signatures, both CMV infection and matching HLA type were indicated.

Turning to this clonotype: Its antigen is undetermined.

TCRdb re-called the reads through MiXCR, storing one row per CDR3 protein. The table shows around 310,000 distinct CDR3 sequences, with about a sixth occurring only once. The CDR3 is 12 residues long. The germline V gene encodes CDR1 MNHNS and CDR2 SASEGT. V was clipped by 8 bases and J by 13 bases; unmatched bases: 14. Study-level findings and limits: Using cumulative public TCR beta family frequency, the authors identified those who carried CMV together with the relevant HLA. There were HLA-C-restricted CMV-specific TCR beta clonotypes dominating the ex vivo response.

The source of this sequence is a human donor in good health (CMV status not recorded). Some clones in this sample may be carry-over from other donors' samples. Sequences were obtained from PBMCs. The chain couples TRBV6-1 to TRBJ2-7; 7 bases align to TRBD1. This CDR3 is CASLNPRDSVYF. The CDR3 nucleotides read TGTGCCAGCTTAAACCCACGGGACAGCGTATACTTC.